Each of the 10 T cell receptor beta chains below was sequenced from the same sample in a study of shared clonotypes between healthy human individuals (dated by TCRdb to the early 2020s). Library preparation used the immunoSEQ multiplex PCR assay. In TCRdb, the immuneACCESS table is reduced to in-frame sequences with V and J assigned. These tables do not hold every clone; where another copy was compared, an unresolved V gene accounts for under half, and the others remain unexplained. This sample comprises 2 million to 2.5 million clones, 85% to 95% of them detected only once. About 0.41% of the sample lies in the top ten. Sequenced input: naive CD4+ T cells from PBMCs. The cell subset or site label here, explained by the study, means: CD45RA+ positively selected. The receptors derive from a man between 18 and 29 years old in good health. Some clones in this sample may be carry-over from other donors' samples.

J is TRBJ1-2 and V is TRBV6-5; D is uncertain. Trimming removed 6 bases from V and 8 bases from J, with 16 bases in between. The germline V gene has CDR1 MNHEY and CDR2 SVGAGI. The CDR3 contains 13 residues. The CDR3 DNA follows: TGTGCCAGCAGACCCACAGTGCCTCCCGGCTACACCTTC. Its protein product is CASRPTVPPGYTF.

Regarding this clone: Different DNA sequences within this sample yield the same CDR3. This chain connects TRBV5-1 to TRBJ2-3, with TRBD1 matching over 10 bases. This CDR3 contains 16 residues. Germline lookup yields CDR1 SGHRS and CDR2 YFSETQ. The V gene end was trimmed by 0 bases and the J gene end by 1 base; junction bases not matched to a gene: 2. The CDR3 DNA sequence: TGCGCCAGCAGCTTGGCCGGGACAGGGGGCACAGATACGCAGTATTTT. This encodes CASSLAGTGGTDTQYF.

The chain employs TRBV5-1 and TRBJ1-1; no clear D gene. This CDR3 region has 17 residues. The V gene's germline CDR1 is SGHRS and CDR2 YFSETQ. Between the trimmed V and J ends, which lost 4 bases and 1 base, there was a span of 20 bases. The CDR3 is CASSAGLWVRQNTEAFF. CDR3 bases: TGCGCCAGCAGCGCCGGCCTATGGGTGAGGCAGAACACTGAAGCTTTCTTT.

The chain joins TRBV5-6 to TRBJ1-2; D unclear. V was clipped by 0 bases and J by 7 bases, with 10 bases between them. Per the germline V gene, CDR1 is SGHDT and CDR2 is YYEEEE. The CDR3 runs 13 residues. The CDR3 nucleotides are TGTGCCAGCAGCTTGGGAGCCACTCGTGGCTACACCTTC. This encodes CASSLGATRGYTF. The full variable domain, with the rest looked up from reference TRBV5-6 and TRBJ1-2, is DAGVTQSPTHLIKTRGQQVTLRCSPKSGHDTVSWYQQALGQGPQFIFQYYEEEERQRGNFPDRFSGHQFPNYSSELNVNALLLGDSALYLCASSLGATRGYTFGSGTRLTVV.

Points on this clone: Other DNA sequences from this sample encode an identical CDR3 as well. The V and J genes are TRBV18 and TRBJ2-5, with a weak D call TRBD1 (6 bases). V was pared by 3 bases and J by 3 bases, with 8 bases between. This CDR3 is 13 amino acids long. In germline, CDR1 is KGHSH, CDR2 LQKENI. The CDR3 region is CASSPRQEETQYF. CDR3 sequence (DNA): TGTGCCAGCTCACCTCGACAGGAAGAGACCCAGTACTTC.

Note on this clone: This specimen includes other DNA sequences encoding the same CDR3. The rearrangement joins TRBV28 to TRBJ1-1, with TRBD1 matching 9 bases. The length of the CDR3 is 15 residues. Trimming at V came to 5 bases and at J to 2 bases, leaving 6 bases not matched to a gene. The germline V gene has CDR1 MDHEN and CDR2 SYDVKM. CDR3 region: CASSPPGQGNTEAFF. CDR3 DNA: TGTGCCAGCAGTCCGCCGGGACAGGGTAACACTGAAGCTTTCTTT.

Note on this clone: Other nucleotide sequences in the sample specify the same CDR3. V and J are TRBV20-1 and TRBJ1-1; possibly TRBD1 for D (5 bases). The CDR3 has 11 residues. Germline V CDR1 and CDR2: DFQATT, SNEGSKA (reference sequence). Between the trimmed V and J ends, which lost 6 bases and 8 bases, there was a span of 13 bases. The DNA for the CDR3 is TGCAGTGCCCTCGGGGGGACCGAAGCTTTCTTT. This sequence encodes CSALGGTEAFF.

The rearrangement links TRBV28 to TRBJ2-7; D uncertain. The ends were cut back, 7 bases at V and 9 bases at J, with 19 bases in the middle. The CDR3 spans 13 residues. The germline V gene has CDR1 MDHEN and CDR2 SYDVKM. The CDR3 DNA is TGTGCCAGCATGCCGGGCCAAGATGATGGGCAGTACTTC. Translating it yields CASMPGQDDGQYF. The full variable domain, rest sourced from reference TRBV28 and TRBJ2-7, is DVKVTQSSRYLVKRTGEKVFLECVQDMDHENMFWYRQDPGLGLRLIYFSYDVKMKEKGDIPEGYSVSREKKERFSLILESASTNQTSMYLCASMPGQDDGQYFGPGTRLTVT.

As for this clone: Additional DNA sequences in this sample encode the identical CDR3. The chain joins TRBV4-1 to TRBJ1-2; D is unresolved. CDR1 is MGHRA and CDR2 is YSYEKL in the germline V gene. There are 15 residues in the CDR3. V shed 1 base and J shed 4 bases, with 13 bases lying between them. As DNA, the CDR3 is TGCGCCAGCAGCCAAGTCCCCGCACAGATCTATGGCTACACCTTC. As protein: CASSQVPAQIYGYTF.

Turning to this clone: A much larger clone differs by one base, so this may be a read error. Other DNA sequences in the sample encode the same CDR3. The chain combines TRBV18 with TRBJ1-1, with D unclear. Deletions cut 2 bases from V and 1 base from J, with 5 bases between. Germline V gene lookup returns CDR1 KGHSH and CDR2 LQKENI. The CDR3 is 13 amino acids. The chain's CDR3 is CASSPERNTEAFF. The CDR3 DNA sequence: TGTGCCAGCTCACCAGAGAGGAACACTGAAGCTTTCTTT. The complete variable domain, with remaining parts taken from reference TRBV18 and TRBJ1-1, reads NAGVMQNPRHLVRRRGQEARLRCSPMKGHSHVYWYRQLPEEGLKFMVYLQKENIIDESGMPKERFSAEFPKEGPSILRIQQVVRGDSAAYFCASSPERNTEAFFGQGTRLTVV.